These T cell receptor beta chains were read from a single sample in a study of T cells in localized non-small cell lung cancer. Measured with immunoSEQ multiplex PCR; TCRdb has only the in-frame clones, and not every one. The profile shows 2,000 or so clones, approximately 33% of them singletons. Sequencing used lung tumor tissue, obtained before any cancer treatment. All receptors derive from a male donor older than 55 with stage I squamous cell lung carcinoma. Each CDR3 is given with its conserved first and last residue. A D gene is named only where the DNA matches it firmly. Expanded clones are given a class, and other clones once, few, many or no size at all.

j_gene: TRBJ1-5; abundance: -; v_gene: TRBV6-8; d_gene: TRBD1; CDR3nt: TGTGCCAGCAGTCAGGGGGCGCGACAGCCCCAGCATTTT; CDR3aa: CASSQGARQPQHF
j_gene: TRBJ2-3; abundance: few; v_gene: TRBV28; d_gene: -; CDR3nt: TGTGCCAGCAGTCCCTCCCTAGGAAGGGGAGAGACGCAGTATTTT; CDR3aa: CASSPSLGRGETQYF
j_gene: TRBJ1-5; abundance: -; v_gene: TRBV19; d_gene: TRBD1; CDR3nt: TGTGCCAGTAGCACCACCGGACAGGGGAGTCAGCCCCAGCATTTT; CDR3aa: CASSTTGQGSQPQHF
j_gene: TRBJ2-2; abundance: few; v_gene: TRBV10-3; d_gene: -; CDR3nt: TGTGCCATCAGGCCTCAGGGGTCTTACACCGGGGAGCTGTTTTTT; CDR3aa: CAIRPQGSYTGELFF
j_gene: TRBJ1-4; abundance: once; v_gene: TRBV28; d_gene: -; CDR3nt: TGTGCCAGCAGTTCCAATAACAGGGAAAGGCTTGCAACTAATGAAAAACTGTTTTTT; CDR3aa: CASSSNNRERLATNEKLFF
j_gene: TRBJ1-1; abundance: medium-sized; v_gene: TRBV9; d_gene: -; CDR3nt: TGTGCCAGCAGCGTGGGGACCTCTCCTTTCGCTTTCTTT; CDR3aa: CASSVGTSPFAFF
j_gene: TRBJ2-7; abundance: few; v_gene: TRBV18; d_gene: -; CDR3nt: TGTGCCAGTAAGGGCCAGGGAGGTAACGAGCAGTACTTC; CDR3aa: CASKGQGGNEQYF
j_gene: TRBJ1-1; abundance: large; v_gene: TRBV25-1; d_gene: -; CDR3nt: TGTGCCAGCCTAGGGCAGGGGCGCACTGAAGCTTTCTTT; CDR3aa: CASLGQGRTEAFF
j_gene: TRBJ2-7; abundance: -; v_gene: TRBV28; d_gene: TRBD2; CDR3nt: TGTGCCAGCAGTTTAGAGTCTGGGACTAGCAGCTACGAGCAGTACTTC; CDR3aa: CASSLESGTSSYEQYF
j_gene: TRBJ2-7; abundance: -; v_gene: TRBV28; d_gene: TRBD1; CDR3nt: TGTGCCAGCTTTGGACAGGGGTTATACGAGCAGTACTTC; CDR3aa: CASFGQGLYEQYF
j_gene: TRBJ2-1; abundance: -; v_gene: TRBV9; d_gene: -; CDR3nt: TGTGCCAGCAGCGTTGGGTACAATGAGCAGTTCTTC; CDR3aa: CASSVGYNEQFF
j_gene: TRBJ1-1; abundance: -; v_gene: TRBV14; d_gene: -; CDR3nt: TGTGCCAGCAGCCACTCACCGGGGGGCTACACTGAAGCTTTCTTT; CDR3aa: CASSHSPGGYTEAFF
j_gene: TRBJ2-7; abundance: few; v_gene: TRBV25-1; d_gene: -; CDR3nt: TGTGCCAGCTCAGACGGTGGGGGAGTGACCTACGAGCAGTACTTC; CDR3aa: CASSDGGGVTYEQYF
j_gene: TRBJ2-5; abundance: -; v_gene: TRBV30; d_gene: -; CDR3nt: TGTGCCTGGAGTGTTATTGAGACCCAGTACTTC; CDR3aa: CAWSVIETQYF
j_gene: TRBJ1-4; abundance: -; v_gene: TRBV19; d_gene: -; CDR3nt: TGTGCCAGTAGGAGTATACTACCAACTAATGAAAAACTGTTTTTT; CDR3aa: CASRSILPTNEKLFF
j_gene: TRBJ2-3; abundance: few; v_gene: TRBV9; d_gene: TRBD1; CDR3nt: TGTGCCAGCAGGGGGACAGGGAACACAGATACGCAGTATTTT; CDR3aa: CASRGTGNTDTQYF
j_gene: TRBJ1-3; abundance: medium-sized; v_gene: TRBV11-3; d_gene: -; CDR3nt: TGTGCCAGCAGCCCGGGGGCGGCCTCGGGGACTGGAAACACCATATATTTT; CDR3aa: CASSPGAASGTGNTIYF
j_gene: TRBJ2-2; abundance: medium-sized; v_gene: TRBV7-2; d_gene: -; CDR3nt: TGTGCCAGCAGCTGGGACAACACCGGGGAGCTGTTTTTT; CDR3aa: CASSWDNTGELFF
j_gene: TRBJ2-7; abundance: -; v_gene: TRBV28; d_gene: -; CDR3nt: TGTGCCAGCAGTCTCGGGGGACTCCAGGGCTCCTACGAGCAGTACTTC; CDR3aa: CASSLGGLQGSYEQYF
j_gene: TRBJ1-5; abundance: -; v_gene: TRBV12-5; d_gene: TRBD1; CDR3nt: TGTGCTAGTGGTTTGGCGGGGACAGCGAAAAATCAGCCCCAGCATTTT; CDR3aa: CASGLAGTAKNQPQHF
j_gene: TRBJ1-6; abundance: few; v_gene: TRBV30; d_gene: -; CDR3nt: TGTGCCTGGAGTGCGTCAGGGAGAAATTCACCCCTCCACTTT; CDR3aa: CAWSASGRNSPLHF
j_gene: TRBJ1-1; abundance: -; v_gene: TRBV19; d_gene: -; CDR3nt: TGTGCCAGTAGTATAAAAGGGAACACTGAAGCTTTCTTT; CDR3aa: CASSIKGNTEAFF
j_gene: TRBJ2-3; abundance: few; v_gene: TRBV11-3; d_gene: -; CDR3nt: TGTGCCAGCAGCTTCACAGGGAAACTAACAGATACGCAGTATTTT; CDR3aa: CASSFTGKLTDTQYF
j_gene: TRBJ2-1; abundance: few; v_gene: TRBV1; d_gene: -; CDR3nt: TGCGCCAGCAGCCCTAGTAGGGACTCGTACTTCAATGAGCAGTTCTTC; CDR3aa: CASSPSRDSYFNEQFF
j_gene: TRBJ1-1; abundance: -; v_gene: TRBV19; d_gene: -; CDR3nt: TGTGCCAGTAGGACAGGTTATATGAACACTGAAGCTTTCTTT; CDR3aa: CASRTGYMNTEAFF
j_gene: TRBJ2-1; abundance: few; v_gene: TRBV6-8; d_gene: -; CDR3nt: TGTGCCAGCAGTACCCCCTACAATGAGCAGTTCTTC; CDR3aa: CASSTPYNEQFF
j_gene: TRBJ1-1; abundance: -; v_gene: TRBV18; d_gene: TRBD1; CDR3nt: TGTGCCAGCTCACCCGGACAGGGCACTGAAGCTTTCTTT; CDR3aa: CASSPGQGTEAFF
j_gene: TRBJ1-1; abundance: -; v_gene: TRBV2; d_gene: -; CDR3nt: TGTGCCAGCAGTTGGGAACAGTTGAACACTGAAGCTTTCTTT; CDR3aa: CASSWEQLNTEAFF
j_gene: TRBJ1-1; abundance: medium-sized; v_gene: TRBV11-3; d_gene: -; CDR3nt: TGTGCCAGCAGCTTAGAAAGGGGAGGAAGGACTGAAGCTTTCTTT; CDR3aa: CASSLERGGRTEAFF
j_gene: TRBJ2-5; abundance: few; v_gene: TRBV30; d_gene: -; CDR3nt: TGTGCCTGGAGTAATCCGAGAGAGACCCAGTACTTC; CDR3aa: CAWSNPRETQYF
j_gene: TRBJ2-2; abundance: -; v_gene: TRBV30; d_gene: -; CDR3nt: TGTGCTTGGACAGATACGAACACCGGGGAGCTGTTTTTT; CDR3aa: CAWTDTNTGELFF
j_gene: TRBJ1-1; abundance: -; v_gene: TRBV18; d_gene: TRBD1; CDR3nt: TGTGCCAGCTCGTCGACAGGGGGCTGGAACACTGAAGCTTTCTTT; CDR3aa: CASSSTGGWNTEAFF
j_gene: TRBJ1-1; abundance: -; v_gene: TRBV18; d_gene: -; CDR3nt: TGTGCCAGCTCACCCGAGACAACCCTCACTGAAGCTTTCTTT; CDR3aa: CASSPETTLTEAFF
j_gene: TRBJ1-6; abundance: -; v_gene: TRBV5-1; d_gene: -; CDR3nt: TGCGCCAGCAGCTTGGGGCCCGGACAGAATAATTCACCCCTCCACTTT; CDR3aa: CASSLGPGQNNSPLHF
j_gene: TRBJ1-2; abundance: few; v_gene: TRBV15; d_gene: -; CDR3nt: TGTGCCACCAGCAGAGATGAGGGGTCAGGGATGGTAGCTAACTATGGCTACACCTTC; CDR3aa: CATSRDEGSGMVANYGYTF
j_gene: TRBJ2-2; abundance: -; v_gene: TRBV28; d_gene: -; CDR3nt: TGTGCCAGCAGTATCGTAGCGGAGAACACCGGGGAGCTGTTTTTT; CDR3aa: CASSIVAENTGELFF
j_gene: TRBJ2-7; abundance: few; v_gene: TRBV10-1; d_gene: TRBD1; CDR3nt: TGCGCCAGCAGTGAGGGACAGGGAGCATCCTACGAGCAGTACTTC; CDR3aa: CASSEGQGASYEQYF
j_gene: TRBJ2-3; abundance: -; v_gene: TRBV6-8; d_gene: TRBD2; CDR3nt: TGTGCCAGCACCAGGACTAGCGGACTTAGCACAGATACGCAGTATTTT; CDR3aa: CASTRTSGLSTDTQYF
j_gene: TRBJ1-2; abundance: large; v_gene: TRBV11-3; d_gene: TRBD1; CDR3nt: TGTGCCAGCAGCTTAGATTTGACAGGGGGGTACGGCTACACCTTC; CDR3aa: CASSLDLTGGYGYTF
j_gene: TRBJ1-1; abundance: -; v_gene: TRBV14; d_gene: -; CDR3nt: TGTGCCAGCAGCCGCCTAGTGAACACTGAAGCTTTCTTT; CDR3aa: CASSRLVNTEAFF
j_gene: TRBJ2-1; abundance: -; v_gene: TRBV14; d_gene: TRBD1; CDR3nt: TGTGCCAGCAGCCAAGAAAGGGGGACAGGGTTGTTCTTC; CDR3aa: CASSQERGTGLFF
j_gene: TRBJ1-5; abundance: -; v_gene: TRBV7-2; d_gene: -; CDR3nt: TGTGCCAGCAGTAGGACAGTCAATCAGCCCCAGCATTTT; CDR3aa: CASSRTVNQPQHF
j_gene: TRBJ1-3; abundance: -; v_gene: TRBV11-3; d_gene: -; CDR3nt: TGTGCCAGCAGCTTAGACGCGACCGGAAACACCATATATTTT; CDR3aa: CASSLDATGNTIYF
j_gene: TRBJ2-6; abundance: -; v_gene: TRBV30; d_gene: -; CDR3nt: TGTGCCTGGACTAAGGGAGCGGACGGGGCCAACGTCCTGACTTTC; CDR3aa: CAWTKGADGANVLTF
j_gene: TRBJ1-1; abundance: -; v_gene: TRBV9; d_gene: -; CDR3nt: TGTGCCAGCAGCGTAGGGGAGGGTTTGAACACTGAAGCTTTCTTT; CDR3aa: CASSVGEGLNTEAFF
j_gene: TRBJ2-6; abundance: few; v_gene: TRBV28; d_gene: -; CDR3nt: TGTGCCAGCAGTTTGGGCTCTGGGGCCAACGTCCTGACTTTC; CDR3aa: CASSLGSGANVLTF
j_gene: TRBJ1-3; abundance: large; v_gene: TRBV11-3; d_gene: -; CDR3nt: TGTGCCAGCAGCTCTTACTACGCCCCTGGAAACACCATATATTTT; CDR3aa: CASSSYYAPGNTIYF
j_gene: TRBJ2-2; abundance: -; v_gene: TRBV19; d_gene: TRBD2; CDR3nt: TGTGCCAGTAGTTCCGGACTAGCGGCCCGCGGGGAGCTGTTTTTT; CDR3aa: CASSSGLAARGELFF
j_gene: TRBJ2-1; abundance: medium-sized; v_gene: TRBV11-3; d_gene: -; CDR3nt: TGTGCCAGCAGCCTACAAAGCGGCTCCTACAATGAGCAGTTCTTC; CDR3aa: CASSLQSGSYNEQFF
j_gene: TRBJ1-1; abundance: -; v_gene: TRBV14; d_gene: -; CDR3nt: TGTGCCAGCAGCCGCGTGATGGGTGACACTGAAGCTTTCTTT; CDR3aa: CASSRVMGDTEAFF
j_gene: TRBJ2-5; abundance: -; v_gene: TRBV6-8; d_gene: -; CDR3nt: TGTGCCATCAGTGACTTAATCGCCCAAGAGACCCAGTACTTC; CDR3aa: CAISDLIAQETQYF
j_gene: TRBJ1-6; abundance: -; v_gene: TRBV9; d_gene: TRBD1; CDR3nt: TGTGCCAGCAGCCCCGGGACAGGGAGTAATTCACCCCTCCACTTT; CDR3aa: CASSPGTGSNSPLHF
j_gene: TRBJ1-3; abundance: large; v_gene: TRBV19; d_gene: TRBD1; CDR3nt: TGTGCCACGGGACAGTTAGGAAACACCATATATTTT; CDR3aa: CATGQLGNTIYF
j_gene: TRBJ2-7; abundance: few; v_gene: TRBV6-8; d_gene: TRBD1; CDR3nt: TGTGCCAGCAGATTAACCGGACAGGGGCCATACGAGCAGTACTTC; CDR3aa: CASRLTGQGPYEQYF
j_gene: TRBJ1-4; abundance: few; v_gene: TRBV9; d_gene: -; CDR3nt: TGTGCCAGCAGTCCTAGACAGCGAGGGACTAATGAAAAACTGTTTTTT; CDR3aa: CASSPRQRGTNEKLFF